The clone carrying this T cell receptor (beta chain) was recorded a few times. Preparation of the TCRbeta library was carried out with unique molecular identifiers. MiXCR was run by TCRdb on the PCR reads, yielding one entry per CDR3 protein. The sample has roughly 500,000 distinct CDR3 sequences; approximately 12% are singletons. The CDR3 has 16 amino acids. The junction had 8 bases not matched to a gene; V was cut back by 2 bases and J by 3 bases. Per germline, CDR1 LGHNA and CDR2 YNFKEQ. The sample is drawn from a study of T-cell reconstitution after alpha-beta-depleted transplantation in children.

The material was PBMCs from the stem cell graft donor, obtained from the stem cell graft. V and J are TRBV4-2 and TRBJ2-3; 7 bases are a match to TRBD1. This clonotype was obtained from a human donor who donated a stem cell graft to a child with combined immunodeficiency. As DNA, the CDR3 is TGTGCCAGCAGCCAAATACAGGGGACGACTACAGATACGCAGTATTTT. This sequence encodes CASSQIQGTTTDTQYF.